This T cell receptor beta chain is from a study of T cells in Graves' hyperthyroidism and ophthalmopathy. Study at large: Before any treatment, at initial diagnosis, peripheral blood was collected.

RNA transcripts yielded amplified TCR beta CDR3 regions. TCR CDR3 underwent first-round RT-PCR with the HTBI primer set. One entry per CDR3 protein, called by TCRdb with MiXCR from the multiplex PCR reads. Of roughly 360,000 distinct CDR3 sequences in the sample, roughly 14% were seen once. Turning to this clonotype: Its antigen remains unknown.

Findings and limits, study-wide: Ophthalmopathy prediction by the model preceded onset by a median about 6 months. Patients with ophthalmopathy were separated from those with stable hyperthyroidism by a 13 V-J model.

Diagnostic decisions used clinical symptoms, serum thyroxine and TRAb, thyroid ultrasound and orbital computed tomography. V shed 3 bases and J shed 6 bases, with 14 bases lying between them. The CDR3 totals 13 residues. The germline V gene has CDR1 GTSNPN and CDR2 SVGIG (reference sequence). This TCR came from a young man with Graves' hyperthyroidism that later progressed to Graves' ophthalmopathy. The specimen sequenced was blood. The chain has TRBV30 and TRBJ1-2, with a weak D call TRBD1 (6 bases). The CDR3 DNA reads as TGTGCCTGGAGGTTAGGGGGGCGGGATGGCTACACCTTC. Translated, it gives CAWRLGGRDGYTF.